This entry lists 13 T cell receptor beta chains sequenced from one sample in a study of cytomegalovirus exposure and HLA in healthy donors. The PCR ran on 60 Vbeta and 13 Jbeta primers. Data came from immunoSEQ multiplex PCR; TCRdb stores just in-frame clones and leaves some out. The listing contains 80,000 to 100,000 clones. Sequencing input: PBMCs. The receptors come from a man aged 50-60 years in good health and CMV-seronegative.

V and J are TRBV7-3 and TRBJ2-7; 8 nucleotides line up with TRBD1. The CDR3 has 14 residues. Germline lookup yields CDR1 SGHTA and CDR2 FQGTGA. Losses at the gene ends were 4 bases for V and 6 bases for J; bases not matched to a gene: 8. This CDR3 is CASSSGTGSGEQYF. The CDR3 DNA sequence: TGTGCCAGCAGCTCCGGGACAGGATCAGGCGAGCAGTACTTC.

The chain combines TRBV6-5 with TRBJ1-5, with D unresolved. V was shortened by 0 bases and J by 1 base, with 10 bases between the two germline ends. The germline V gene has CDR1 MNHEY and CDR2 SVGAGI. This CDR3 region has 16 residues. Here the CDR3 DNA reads TGTGCCAGCAGTTACTCATTCGGAGGGAGCAATCAGCCCCAGCATTTT. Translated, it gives CASSYSFGGSNQPQHF.

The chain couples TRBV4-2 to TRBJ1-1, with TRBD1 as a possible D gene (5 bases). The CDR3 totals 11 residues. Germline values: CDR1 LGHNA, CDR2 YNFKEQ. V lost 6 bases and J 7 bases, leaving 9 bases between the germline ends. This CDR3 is CASRGAYEAFF. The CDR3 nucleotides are TGTGCCAGCAGAGGGGCCTATGAAGCTTTCTTT.

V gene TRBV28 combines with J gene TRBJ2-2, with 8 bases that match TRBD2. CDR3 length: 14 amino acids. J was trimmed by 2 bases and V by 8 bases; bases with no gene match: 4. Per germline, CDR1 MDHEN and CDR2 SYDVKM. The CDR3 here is CASLAGFNTGELFF. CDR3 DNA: TGTGCCAGCTTAGCGGGATTTAACACCGGGGAGCTGTTTTTT.

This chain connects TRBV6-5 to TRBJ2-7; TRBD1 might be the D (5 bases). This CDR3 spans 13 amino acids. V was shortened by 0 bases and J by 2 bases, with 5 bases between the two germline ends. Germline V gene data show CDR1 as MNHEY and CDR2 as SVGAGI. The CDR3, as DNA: TGTGCCAGCAGTTACTCACAGGCCTACGAGCAGTACTTC. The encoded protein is CASSYSQAYEQYF.

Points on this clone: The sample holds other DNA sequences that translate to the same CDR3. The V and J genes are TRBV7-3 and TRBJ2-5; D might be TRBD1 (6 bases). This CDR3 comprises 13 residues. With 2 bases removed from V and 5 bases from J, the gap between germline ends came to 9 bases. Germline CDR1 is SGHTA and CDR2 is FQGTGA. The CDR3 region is CASSLRRGETQYF. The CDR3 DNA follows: TGTGCCAGCAGCTTACGTAGGGGGGAGACCCAGTACTTC.

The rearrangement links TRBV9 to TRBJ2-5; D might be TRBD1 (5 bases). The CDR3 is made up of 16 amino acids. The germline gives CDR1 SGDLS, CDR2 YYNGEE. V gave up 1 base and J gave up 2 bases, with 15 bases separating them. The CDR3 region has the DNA TGTGCCAGCAGCGTATCTGGGGCTCAGGGTCAAGAGACCCAGTACTTC. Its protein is CASSVSGAQGQETQYF.

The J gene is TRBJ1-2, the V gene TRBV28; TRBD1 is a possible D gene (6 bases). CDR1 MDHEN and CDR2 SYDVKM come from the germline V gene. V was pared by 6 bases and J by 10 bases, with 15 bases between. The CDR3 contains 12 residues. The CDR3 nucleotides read TGTGCCAGCAGGCTGAACAGGGAAAACTACACCTTC. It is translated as CASRLNRENYTF.

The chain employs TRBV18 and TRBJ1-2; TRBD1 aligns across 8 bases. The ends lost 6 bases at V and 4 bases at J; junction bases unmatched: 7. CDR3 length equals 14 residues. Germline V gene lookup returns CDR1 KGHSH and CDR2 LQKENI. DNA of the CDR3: TGTGCCAGCTCGCGGTCAGGACAGGGCTATGGCTACACCTTC. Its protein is CASSRSGQGYGYTF.

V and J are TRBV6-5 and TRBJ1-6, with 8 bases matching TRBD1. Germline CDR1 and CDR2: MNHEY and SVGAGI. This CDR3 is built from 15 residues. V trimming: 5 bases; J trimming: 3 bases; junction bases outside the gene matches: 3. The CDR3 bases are TGTGCCAGCAGTCAGGACAGGGTCTATAATTCACCCCTCCACTTT. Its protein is CASSQDRVYNSPLHF.

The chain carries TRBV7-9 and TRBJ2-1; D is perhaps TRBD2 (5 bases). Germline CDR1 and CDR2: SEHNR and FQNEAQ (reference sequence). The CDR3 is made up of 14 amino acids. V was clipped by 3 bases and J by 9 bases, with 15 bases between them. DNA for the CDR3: TGTGCCAGCAGCTTTGCGAGGGATTCAGGTGAGCAGTTCTTC. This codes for CASSFARDSGEQFF.

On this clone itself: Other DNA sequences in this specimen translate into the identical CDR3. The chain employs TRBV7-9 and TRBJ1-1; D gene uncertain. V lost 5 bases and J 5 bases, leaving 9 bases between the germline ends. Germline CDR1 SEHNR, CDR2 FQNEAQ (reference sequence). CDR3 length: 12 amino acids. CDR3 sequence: CASSAYLTEAFF. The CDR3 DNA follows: TGTGCCAGCAGCGCCTACCTGACTGAAGCTTTCTTT.

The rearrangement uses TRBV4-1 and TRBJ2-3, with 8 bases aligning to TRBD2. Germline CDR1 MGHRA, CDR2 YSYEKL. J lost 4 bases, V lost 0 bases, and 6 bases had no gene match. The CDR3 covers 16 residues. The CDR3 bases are TGCGCCAGCAGCCAAGAAGGCGCGGGGGGTCCAGATACGCAGTATTTT. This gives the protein CASSQEGAGGPDTQYF.